This TCR beta chain was recovered during a study of T cell repertoires in cytomegalovirus infection. Study-wide background: Indicated by public TCR beta signatures were CMV infection and matching HLA type.

MiXCR, run by TCRdb on the reads, gives a single entry per CDR3 protein. The sample holds approximately 730,000 distinct CDR3 sequences, roughly 36% seen once. Comment on this clonotype: Its matching antigen is unknown.

CDR3 size: 17 residues. Germline V gives CDR1 SGHDT, CDR2 YYEEEE. V lost 6 bases to trimming and J lost 4 bases; unmatched junction nucleotides: 15. The specimen was cultured PBMCs, collected from culture after CMV antigen stimulation. V gene TRBV5-6 combines with J gene TRBJ2-1; 8 nucleotides line up with TRBD2. This clonotype originated in a human donor in good health (CMV status not recorded). Some clones in this sample may be carry-over from other donors' samples. CDR3: CASNSPTGTRTYNEQFF. As DNA, the CDR3 is TGTGCCAGCAACAGTCCGACCGGGACTAGAACATACAATGAGCAGTTCTTC.